This T cell receptor beta chain was obtained from a study of cytomegalovirus exposure and HLA in healthy donors. Whole-study findings and limits: In an earlier analysis, in approximately 570 donors, most V segments appeared productive either ~90% or ~30% of the time. Sequencing had likely introduced a cluster of highly shared sequence variants as an artifact. Later analysis suggested most CMV-associated TCR beta chains were HLA-restricted. Rarity held for most TCR sequences, but there were some public TCRs that occurred in many donors.

Concerning this clone: Its matching antigen is unknown.

Amplification used 60 Vbeta primers and 13 Jbeta primers. This table comes from immunoSEQ multiplex PCR, and its TCRdb copy is limited to in-frame clones, with some not included. The sample includes some 150,000 clones, 60% to 80% seen only once; the top ten take 4.9%. Losses at the gene ends were 5 bases for V and 9 bases for J; bases not matched to a gene: 7. The CDR3 totals 13 residues. Germline V lookup: CDR1 MNHEY, CDR2 SVGAGI. Sequencing was carried out using PBMCs. The clonotype was recovered from a woman aged 50 to 60 in good health and CMV-seronegative. This chain joins TRBV6-5 and TRBJ1-5; 7 bases align to TRBD1. CDR3 sequence reads: CASSVDRAGPQHF. The CDR3 nucleotides are TGTGCCAGCAGTGTCGACAGGGCCGGGCCCCAGCATTTT.